The 14 T cell receptor beta chains below all came from one sample that was sequenced in a study of beta chain features in type 1 diabetes. The study's findings and limits: TCRB CDR3 length was moderately but significantly reduced in all four CD4+ subsets of Type 1 diabetes patients.

Their cognate antigens are unknown. TCRB transcripts that were expressed got sequenced, as all of the isolated RNA had been reverse transcribed. Here immunoSEQ multiplex PCR was the method, and the copy in TCRdb shows in-frame clones only, minus some. The sample comprises about 260,000 clones, 20% of which are singletons, and less than 0.03% rests with the top ten. The sample taken for sequencing was naive CD4+ T cells from blood. The receptors here all came from a woman aged 40 to 55 with type 1 diabetes.

This clone was picked up a small number of times. The chain links TRBV28 to TRBJ2-5; tentative D call: TRBD2 (6 bases). Germline CDR1 and CDR2: MDHEN and SYDVKM. The CDR3 consists of 15 residues. The ends were cut back, 6 bases at V and 0 bases at J, with 14 bases in the middle. The CDR3 DNA sequence: TGTGCCAGCAGCTCCCCCGGGGGAAACCAAGAGACCCAGTACTTC. Protein product: CASSSPGGNQETQYF.

This clone has a handful of counts. The genes are TRBV29-1 and TRBJ2-7; 8 nucleotides agree with TRBD2. The CDR3 contains 14 residues. Per the germline V gene, CDR1 is SQVTM and CDR2 is ANQGSEA. The V segment lost 0 bases and the J segment 3 bases; nucleotides outside the gene matches: 4. The CDR3 spells CSVEDPGLDYEQYF. CDR3 in DNA: TGCAGCGTTGAAGATCCGGGACTAGACTACGAGCAGTACTTC.

The genes are TRBV5-4 and TRBJ2-1, with 10 bases identical to TRBD1. Looked up from germline, CDR1 is SGHNT and CDR2 is YYREEE (reference sequence). This CDR3 has 16 amino acids. V trimming: 0 bases; J trimming: 6 bases; junction bases outside the gene matches: 6. In nucleotides, the CDR3 is TGTGCCAGCAGCTTGGAGACAGGGGGCTGGGGCAATGAGCAGTTCTTC. This encodes CASSLETGGWGNEQFF.

This clone was found a few times. The chain employs TRBV28 and TRBJ1-5, with 7 bases that match TRBD1. The length of the CDR3 is 14 residues. The germline gives CDR1 MDHEN, CDR2 SYDVKM. The V gene end was trimmed by 10 bases and the J gene end by 6 bases; junction bases not matched to a gene: 12. The CDR3 loop reads CATYSTGISQPQHF. As DNA, the CDR3 is TGTGCCACCTACTCGACAGGGATTAGTCAGCCCCAGCATTTT.

This rearrangement joins TRBV30 to TRBJ2-7; D is undetermined. CDR3 length: 12 amino acids. Germline-derived CDR1 and CDR2 are GTSNPN and SVGIG (reference sequence). The germline V and J ends were trimmed by 0 bases and 5 bases, with 8 bases remaining between them. The CDR3 region has the DNA TGTGCCTGGAGTGTACCATCGGACGAGCAGTACTTC. Amino acids: CAWSVPSDEQYF.

The J gene is TRBJ1-5, the V gene TRBV30; the D is unclear. V lost 2 bases to trimming and J lost 0 bases, with 8 bases between them. This CDR3 spans 14 amino acids. Germline CDR1 is GTSNPN and CDR2 is SVGIG (reference sequence). DNA for the CDR3: TGTGCCTGGAGTTTCCCCTTTAGCAATCAGCCCCAGCATTTT. Residues: CAWSFPFSNQPQHF. The variable domain in full, with the rest retrieved from reference TRBV30 and TRBJ1-5, is SQTIHQWPATLVQPVGSPLSLECTVEGTSNPNLYWYRQAAGRGLQLLFYSVGIGQISSEVPQNLSASRPQDRQFILSSKKLLLSDSGFYLCAWSFPFSNQPQHFGDGTRLSIL.

This sequence joins TRBV4-3 and TRBJ1-1; D call uncertain. This CDR3 contains 12 residues. Germline lookup yields CDR1 LGHNA and CDR2 YSLEER. Deletions cut 6 bases from V and 5 bases from J, with 10 bases between. The DNA of the CDR3 is TGCGCCAGCAGTCGCTCCCGGACTGAAGCTTTCTTT. It encodes CASSRSRTEAFF.

This chain connects TRBV15 to TRBJ2-1, with 8 bases lining up with TRBD2. CDR3 size: 16 residues. From germline, CDR1 is LNHNV and CDR2 YYDKDF (reference sequence). Losses at the gene ends were 5 bases for V and 5 bases for J; bases not matched to a gene: 11. The CDR3 spells CATSPRGGNLNNEQFF. The CDR3 nucleotides are TGTGCCACCAGCCCACGGGGGGGAAACCTAAACAATGAGCAGTTCTTC.

This clone was seen a handful of times. This rearrangement joins TRBV7-2 to TRBJ2-7, with 11 bases aligning to TRBD1. In germline, CDR1 is SGHTA, CDR2 FQGNSA. With 7 bases clipped from V and 5 bases from J, the junction kept 7 bases outside the gene matches. There are 14 residues in the CDR3. The CDR3 here is CASTRRDRGNEQYF. The CDR3, as DNA: TGTGCCAGCACCCGGCGGGACAGGGGGAACGAGCAGTACTTC.

V usage is TRBV4-1 and J usage is TRBJ2-1; 8 nucleotides match TRBD1. The junction had 4 bases not matched to a gene; V was cut back by 4 bases and J by 5 bases. Germline CDR1 is MGHRA and CDR2 is YSYEKL. The CDR3 is 14 amino acids. CDR3 residues: CASSRTTGDNEQFF. The CDR3 DNA sequence: TGCGCCAGCAGCCGTACGACAGGGGACAATGAGCAGTTCTTC.

The chain carries TRBV30 and TRBJ1-4; D ambiguous. Germline values: CDR1 GTSNPN, CDR2 SVGIG (reference sequence). V lost 2 bases and J 7 bases, leaving 8 bases between the germline ends. CDR3 length: 12 amino acids. The CDR3 sequence: CAWSRLSEKLFF. Here the CDR3 DNA reads TGTGCCTGGAGTCGACTGAGTGAAAAACTGTTTTTT.

This clone occurred a few times. This chain joins TRBV9 and TRBJ1-1, with TRBD1 identical over 9 bases. CDR3 length equals 14 residues. The germline gives CDR1 SGDLS, CDR2 YYNGEE. Germline trimming cut 0 bases from V and 4 bases from J; bases unmatched to any gene: 1. The CDR3 region is CASSVVTGGTEAFF. In DNA form, the CDR3 reads TGTGCCAGCAGCGTAGTGACAGGGGGCACTGAAGCTTTCTTT.

The chain is built from TRBV2 and TRBJ2-7; 9 bases fit TRBD1. The junction had 14 bases not matched to a gene; V was cut back by 6 bases and J by 5 bases. The CDR3 spans 16 residues. CDR1 is SNHLY and CDR2 is FYNNEI in the germline V gene. CDR3 sequence reads: CASRLTPGQGGHEQYF. The CDR3 DNA is TGTGCCAGCAGATTGACCCCGGGACAGGGCGGCCACGAGCAGTACTTC.

CDR3 sequence reads: CSVVTGGGETQYF. CDR3 nucleotides: TGCAGCGTTGTTACGGGGGGAGGGGAGACCCAGTACTTC. This sequence joins TRBV29-1 and TRBJ2-5; TRBD2 matches at 7 bases. The V segment lost 4 bases and the J segment 5 bases; nucleotides outside the gene matches: 7. CDR3 length equals 13 residues. The germline CDR1 and CDR2 sequences are SQVTM and ANQGSEA.